The clone carrying this TCR beta chain was seen just once. What it binds is not known. The data are from a study of cytomegalovirus exposure and HLA in healthy donors. The PCR employed 60 Vbeta primers together with 13 Jbeta primers. The protocol was immunoSEQ multiplex PCR, while the TCRdb copy is restricted to in-frame clones and leaves out a portion. Among approximately 130,000 clones listed, around 81% were seen once. Whole-study results and caveats: Later on, an analysis showed TCR association rates differing by HLA locus, with DRB1 the most and HLA-C the fewest.

This CDR3 spans 13 amino acids. Trimming took off 3 bases at V and 7 bases at J, with 11 bases between the two ends. The germline CDR1 and CDR2 sequences are SNHLY and FYNNEI. This receptor was obtained from a woman aged 40 to 50 in good health and CMV-seronegative. V is TRBV2 and J is TRBJ2-3, with no clear D. The sequenced material came from PBMCs. CDR3 sequence (DNA): TGTGCCAGCAGTGAGGCCGTCCCAAATACGCAGTATTTT. Its translation: CASSEAVPNTQYF.